This T cell receptor beta chain was profiled in a study of regulatory T cells in long-lasting Graves disease. Building of the TCR beta libraries involved iRepertoire HTBI primers and Arm-PCR of CDR3 regions. TCRdb used MiXCR to reprocess the multiplex PCR reads, holding one entry per CDR3 protein. The sample has roughly 610,000 distinct CDR3 sequences, roughly 15% seen once. The germline CDR1 and CDR2 sequences are SGHRS and YFSETQ. The CDR3 covers 14 residues. Trimming removed 6 bases at V and 5 bases at J, with 14 bases between. The time point is: newly diagnosed GD, antithyroid drugs for less than 3 months. PBMCs were the source of the RNA used for TCR sequencing. This clonotype was counted between two and nine times. Its antigen is unidentified. Study-wide results and limits: Persistent disease preferred TRBV28, TRBJ1-2 and TRBJ2-5; new disease, TRBV20-1 and TRBJ2-1.

The sample also formed part of further work on T cells in Graves' hyperthyroidism and ophthalmopathy. As that report states: When the TCR CDR3 underwent first-round RT-PCR, the HTBI primer set was used. The authors' 13 V-J model separated ophthalmopathy from stable hyperthyroidism.

Sequencing used peripheral blood mononuclear cells (PBMCs), obtained at new diagnosis, from a patient treated with antithyroid drugs. The V gene is TRBV5-1, the J gene TRBJ1-4; the D gene is possibly TRBD1 (6 bases). This TCR was sampled from a woman aged 30 to 39 with Graves disease. This CDR3 reads CASTHGGRNEKLFF. The CDR3 bases are TGCGCCAGCACCCACGGGGGGCGCAATGAAAAACTGTTTTTT.